This TCR beta chain appears in the sequencing data of a study of regulatory T cells in long-lasting Graves disease. General study results and limits: TCR diversity in persistent Graves' patients was below that of newly diagnosed ones.

This clonotype was detected ten times or more. The antigen is undetermined. Time point specified: newly diagnosed GD, antithyroid drugs for less than 3 months. There was RNA extracted from PBMCs, and the TCR library was made from it. Graves' disease diagnosis was established per American Thyroid Association guidelines. For TCR beta, libraries came from iRepertoire HTBI primers and Arm-PCR of CDR3 regions. TCRdb reanalysed the multiplex PCR reads using MiXCR and keeps one entry per CDR3 protein. The table records fewer than 650,000 distinct CDR3 sequences, 16% of them present only once. J lost 5 bases, V lost 1 base, and 15 bases had no gene match. There are 19 residues in the CDR3. The germline V gene encodes CDR1 DFQATT and CDR2 SNEGSKA (reference sequence). These records were also assigned to another study, of T cells in Graves' hyperthyroidism and ophthalmopathy. From that study: The HTBI primer set served for first-round RT-PCR of the TCR CDR3.

The sample was peripheral blood mononuclear cells (PBMCs), taken at new diagnosis, from a patient treated with antithyroid drugs. The clonotype originates from a woman under 40 with Graves disease. V is TRBV20-1 and J is TRBJ2-5; 14 nucleotides line up with TRBD2. The CDR3 is CSARVPGTSGSGGRETQYF. The DNA for the CDR3 is TGCAGTGCTAGAGTGCCCGGGACTAGCGGGAGCGGGGGTAGGGAGACCCAGTACTTC.